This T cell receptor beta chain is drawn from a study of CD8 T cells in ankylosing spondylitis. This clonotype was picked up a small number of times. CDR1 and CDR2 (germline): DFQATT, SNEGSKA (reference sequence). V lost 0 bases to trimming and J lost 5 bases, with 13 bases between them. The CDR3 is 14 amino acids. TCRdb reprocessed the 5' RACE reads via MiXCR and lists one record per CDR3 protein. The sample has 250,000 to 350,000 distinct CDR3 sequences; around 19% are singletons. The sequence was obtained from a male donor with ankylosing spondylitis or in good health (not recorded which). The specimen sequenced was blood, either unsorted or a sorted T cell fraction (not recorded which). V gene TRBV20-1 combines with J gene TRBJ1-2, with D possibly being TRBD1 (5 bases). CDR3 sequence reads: CSARDTGRFYGYTF. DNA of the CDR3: TGCAGTGCTAGAGATACAGGCCGTTTTTATGGCTACACCTTC.